This TCR beta chain was observed in a study of regulatory T cells in long-lasting Graves disease (dated by TCRdb to 2020 to 2023). Broadly, across the study: Antithyroid drugs had been taken for less than 3 months by newly diagnosed Graves' disease patients. Patients with persistent Graves' disease were compared with patients with newly diagnosed Graves' disease using TCR sequencing and RNA sequencing of peripheral blood. The study took place in China and was registered as a clinical trial. TCR sequencing covered some 13 persistent and some 20 newly diagnosed Graves' disease patients, around 33 samples in total.

The library was made by multiplex PCR. TCRdb shows the sequencer as Illumina HiSeq 4000. To build TCR beta libraries, CDR3 regions were amplified by Arm-PCR using iRepertoire HTBI primers. Gel purification was performed on PCR products prior to sequencing. The published analysis was carried out like this. Gene usage analysis of CDR3 amino acid clonotypes relied on the roughly 60 TRBV and more than twelve TRBJ segments identified across samples. COPE and FqMerger were used to merge the filtered high-quality paired reads into contigs. BLAST was used to align contigs to the IMGT TRBV, TRBD and TRBJ reference genes, and CDR3 was defined following IMGT. Any clonotype with a frequency above 0.1% was counted as a highly expanded clone. Shannon entropy served as the measure of repertoire diversity, while the Gini coefficient captured V-J evenness. Public clonotypes were defined as clonotypes shared by more than one individual. TCRdb's own reprocessing of the public reads used fastp at Q25 and MiXCR and kept productive beta chains. Rows are combined by CDR3 protein, so each entry shows the most common genes and DNA. Here the V and J calls rest on TCRdb's processing, not on the authors' analysis. The sample contains more than 300,000 distinct CDR3 sequences, roughly 12% of them found a single time. About 19% of the sample comes from the top ten.

Here is what the overall study found, with its caveats: Compared with newly diagnosed patients, persistent Graves' disease patients had lower TCR Shannon entropy and fewer highly expanded clones, which suggests clonal expansion. The authors noted that the small sample size was a limitation that may lower accuracy. Sequencing and analysis were limited to the TCR beta chain. Peripheral blood alone was examined, since thyroid tissue, which constituted the primary lesion, could not be accessed. Persistent patients shared more public clonotypes among themselves (around 2,500) than newly diagnosed patients did (about 900). TRBV28, TRBJ1-2 and TRBJ2-5 were preferentially used in persistent disease, while TRBV20-1 and TRBJ2-1 were favored in newly diagnosed disease.

Worth noting for this clonotype: There is no known antigen for this receptor. Within one base of it there is no much larger clone, and no base qualities were kept.

The time point label, read with the paper, signifies: newly diagnosed GD, antithyroid drugs for less than 3 months. RNA was extracted from PBMCs in TRIzol for both TCR sequencing and RNA sequencing. The diagnosis of Graves' disease followed American Thyroid Association guidelines. Patients for the study were recruited at an endocrinology department in Xi'an, China. Each patient gave approximately 10 milliliters of peripheral blood, collected in an EDTA anticoagulant tube. Ficoll Paque Plus density gradient separation was used to isolate PBMCs, and no further T cell sorting was done. An Agilent 2100 Bioanalyzer and agarose gel were used to check RNA quality, and a NanoDrop 2000 was used to measure RNA concentration. CDR1 and CDR2, looked up from the germline V gene, are SGDLS and YYNGEE. The CDR3 covers 15 residues, taking in both the cysteine and the phenylalanine. Only the CDR3 DNA is retained, 45 bases long and in frame from the first base. Unmatched junction bases come to 6, with V trimmed by 2 bases and J by 2 bases.

This sample also belongs to another study, concerning T cells in Graves' hyperthyroidism and ophthalmopathy. The other study reports the following: Stable Graves' hyperthyroidism was defined as no progression to ophthalmopathy during 18 months of follow-up. Hyperthyroidism patients were aged 18 to 65 years and newly diagnosed, with disease duration of less than 2 months. Any patient with an uncontrolled infection, another autoimmune disease, pregnancy or lactation was excluded. Clinical symptoms, serum thyroxine and TRAb, thyroid ultrasound, and orbital computed tomography formed the basis for the diagnoses. For the first round of RT-PCR on the TCR CDR3, the HTBI primer set was used together with the Qiagen OneStep RT-PCR kit. Most expanded thyroid clonotypes (frequency above 0.001) were also detected in blood, suggesting blood repertoires may reflect thyroid immune responses. Ophthalmopathy was separated from stable hyperthyroidism by a 13 V-J signature model, with 85% to 90% sensitivity and approximately 81% specificity obtained in cross-validation and 80%/75% obtained in testing. In validation, the model predicted progression to ophthalmopathy a median of about 6.8 months before onset, with over 60% sensitivity and roughly 73% specificity. A discovery cohort of around 98 patients, 43 with Graves' ophthalmopathy and 55 to 60 with stable Graves' hyperthyroidism, was used to find distinguishing TCR V-J signatures. Prospective prediction of ophthalmopathy was tested in an independent validation cohort consisting of 18 to 20 hyperthyroidism patients and some 16 patients who later progressed to ophthalmopathy. For training and testing, the 100 or so patients in the discovery cohort were randomly divided in a 7:3 ratio. In six Graves' hyperthyroidism patients, the study also compared T-cell repertoires from thyroid tissue with T-cell repertoires from blood. After sampling, hyperthyroidism patients received methimazole starting at 30 mg daily, and ophthalmopathy patients received high-dose intravenous methylprednisolone. Libraries were constructed in a second round of multiplex PCR, after which size selection and purification were carried out. Libraries were sequenced paired-end with 100 bp reads on an Illumina HiSeq2000. SOAPnuke was used to process the raw data, throwing out any read that contained adapters or uncalled bases, had a mean Phred below 15, or lacked an exact constant-primer or identifier match. COPE v1.2.5 was used to merge high-quality paired reads, and clonotypes were defined as unique nucleotide sequences. MiTCR v1.1 was used to align the clonotypes against IMGT TRBV, TRBD and TRBJ reference segments. Only V-J combinations with frequency above 0.0001, covering about 99% of repertoires, were analysed. The TCS score was defined as the ratio of F50 (clonal expansion) to E x V (chaos), calculated using BLOSUM62-based TCRdist between CDR3 peptides within each V-J. Welch's t-statistics and random forest reduced roughly 530 V-J features to 10 to 15, which were used in a naive Bayes classifier (R e1071). Sample size was not statistically predetermined, and investigators were not blinded to group allocation. The paper reports TCR Vbeta CDR3 sequencing of roughly 140 peripheral blood samples: some 41 ophthalmopathy, about 75 hyperthyroidism and 17 progressor patients.

Here the chain combines TRBV9 and TRBJ1-2; TRBD1 lines up with 7 middle nucleotides. The TCR was taken from a woman between 18 and 30 years old with Graves disease. Donor details come from another sample of the same person, matched by shared clones. Material: peripheral blood mononuclear cells (PBMCs), obtained at new diagnosis, from a patient treated with antithyroid drugs. The CDR3 here reads CASSVSDRPNYGYTF. The DNA is TGTGCCAGCAGCGTCTCGGACAGGCCAAACTATGGCTACACCTTC. Supplemented by the reference TRBV9 and TRBJ1-2 proteins around the CDR3, the complete variable domain is DSGVTQTPKHLITATGQRVTLRCSPRSGDLSVYWYQQSLDQGLQFLIQYYNGEERAKGNILERFSAQQFPDLHSELNLSSLELGDSALYFCASSVSDRPNYGYTFGSGTRLTVV.